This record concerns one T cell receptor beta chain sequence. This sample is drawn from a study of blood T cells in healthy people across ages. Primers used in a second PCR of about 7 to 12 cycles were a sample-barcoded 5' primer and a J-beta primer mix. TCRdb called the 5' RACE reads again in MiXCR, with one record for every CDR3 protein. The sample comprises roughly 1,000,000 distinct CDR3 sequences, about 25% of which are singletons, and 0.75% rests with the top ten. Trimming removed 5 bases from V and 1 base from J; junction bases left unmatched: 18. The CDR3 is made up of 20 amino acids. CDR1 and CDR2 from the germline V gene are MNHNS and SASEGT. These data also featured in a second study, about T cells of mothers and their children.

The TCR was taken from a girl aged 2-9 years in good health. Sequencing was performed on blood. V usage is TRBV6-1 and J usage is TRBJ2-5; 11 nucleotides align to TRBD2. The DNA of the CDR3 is TGTGCCAGCAGTACCCAAGGGACTAGCGGAACTATATGGTCCCAAGAGACCCAGTACTTC. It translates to CASSTQGTSGTIWSQETQYF.